Each of the 20 T cell receptor beta chains below was sequenced from the same sample in a study of shared clonotypes between healthy human individuals. Clones were read by immunoSEQ multiplex PCR, and TCRdb kept only the in-frame ones, dropping some. The data show 400,000 to 500,000 clones, 70% to 80% seen once. Input material: PBMCs. The receptors here all came from a woman aged 35 to 49 in good health. Some clones in this sample may be carry-over from other donors' samples.

This sequence joins TRBV5-1 and TRBJ2-2; possible D gene TRBD1, 7 bases. This CDR3 has 16 residues. Trimming cost V 3 bases and J 4 bases, with 16 bases left between them. Germline CDR1 SGHRS, CDR2 YFSETQ. The CDR3: CASSSQGGEGTGELFF. CDR3 bases: TGCGCCAGCAGCTCGCAGGGGGGCGAGGGCACCGGGGAGCTGTTTTTT.

J is TRBJ1-4 and V is TRBV6-5, with 12 bases lining up with TRBD1. Germline CDR1 and CDR2: MNHEY and SVGAGI. This CDR3 is 14 amino acids long. Trimming cost V 8 bases and J 8 bases; bases outside gene matches: 6. CDR3 DNA sequence: TGTGCCAGCCGACGGGACAGGGGGCTGGAAAAACTGTTTTTT. Residues: CASRRDRGLEKLFF.

To note about this clone: A read error is possible here, since a much larger clone lies one base away. Within the sample, other DNA sequences also encode this same CDR3. J is TRBJ1-1 and V is TRBV10-3; 8 nucleotides align to TRBD1. Trimming cost V 6 bases and J 1 base; bases outside gene matches: 1. The CDR3 extends over 13 amino acids. CDR1 is ENHRY, CDR2 SYGVKD, per germline. The CDR3 region is CAIRGTGNTEAFF. In DNA form, the CDR3 reads TGTGCCATCAGGGGGACAGGGAACACTGAAGCTTTCTTT.

The V gene is TRBV6-6, the J gene TRBJ1-6; 7 positions match TRBD1. Trimming at V came to 4 bases and at J to 9 bases, leaving 6 bases not matched to a gene. Germline CDR1 reads MNHNY; CDR2 reads SVGAGI (reference sequence). CDR3 length: 14 amino acids. As DNA, the CDR3 is TGTGCCAGCAGTTCCGGACAGGCGCCTTCACCCCTCCACTTT. Amino acids: CASSSGQAPSPLHF.

This clone was seen only a few times. V gene TRBV28 combines with J gene TRBJ1-5; a possible D gene is TRBD1 (5 bases). CDR1 is MDHEN and CDR2 is SYDVKM in the germline V gene. Trimming took off 5 bases at V and 7 bases at J, with 12 bases between the two ends. The CDR3 totals 13 residues. Here the CDR3 DNA reads TGTGCCAGCAGTACCCCAGGGCTCCAGCCCCAGCATTTT. This gives the protein CASSTPGLQPQHF.

This clone was found once. The rearrangement links TRBV9 to TRBJ1-2; 8 bases are a match to TRBD1. The V gene's germline CDR1 is SGDLS and CDR2 YYNGEE. With 5 bases clipped from V and 5 bases from J, the junction kept 11 bases outside the gene matches. The CDR3 has 15 residues. CDR3 in DNA: TGTGCCAGCAGGGGCTCGGGACAGGCCCAATATGGCTACACCTTC. Amino acid sequence: CASRGSGQAQYGYTF.

The V and J genes are TRBV18 and TRBJ2-1; D remains ambiguous. This CDR3 has 15 residues. Between the trimmed V and J ends, which lost 6 bases and 2 bases, there was a span of 14 bases. The germline gives CDR1 KGHSH, CDR2 LQKENI. CDR3 sequence reads: CASSPAADTYNEQFF. As DNA, the CDR3 is TGTGCCAGCTCCCCGGCGGCTGATACCTACAATGAGCAGTTCTTC.

The rearrangement uses TRBV7-9 and TRBJ1-2; D is possibly TRBD1 (6 bases). This CDR3 spans 17 amino acids. V shed 8 bases and J shed 4 bases, with 26 bases lying between them. Germline V gene data show CDR1 as SEHNR and CDR2 as FQNEAQ (reference sequence). CDR3 protein: CASGPGGDKKQPYGYTF. In nucleotides, the CDR3 is TGTGCCAGCGGTCCCGGAGGGGACAAAAAACAACCCTATGGCTACACCTTC.

This clone was recorded a few times. The gene calls are TRBV28 and TRBJ1-4; 7 nucleotides match TRBD1. Germline CDR1 reads MDHEN; CDR2 reads SYDVKM. J lost 3 bases, V lost 3 bases, and 13 bases had no gene match. The CDR3 has 18 residues. The CDR3 DNA follows: TGTGCCAGCAGTTTTATTTCACTAGGGGGCATGTCTAATGAAAAACTGTTTTTT. This sequence encodes CASSFISLGGMSNEKLFF.

This clone was seen a handful of times. The chain recombines TRBV7-9 with TRBJ1-4; D is undetermined. Germline V gene lookup returns CDR1 SEHNR and CDR2 FQNEAQ (reference sequence). The length of the CDR3 is 14 residues. V gave up 3 bases and J gave up 1 base, with 6 bases separating them. This chain's CDR3 is CASSFGVTNEKLFF. The CDR3 bases are TGTGCCAGCAGCTTCGGGGTAACTAATGAAAAACTGTTTTTT.

The rearrangement links TRBV29-1 to TRBJ2-1, with D perhaps matching TRBD2 (6 bases). V was shortened by 8 bases and J by 6 bases, with 17 bases between the two germline ends. The CDR3 has 13 residues. Germline V gene lookup returns CDR1 SQVTM and CDR2 ANQGSEA. The CDR3 sequence is CSSTGTFINEQFF. Here the CDR3 DNA reads TGCAGCTCGACCGGGACTTTCATCAATGAGCAGTTCTTC.

The chain joins TRBV6-5 to TRBJ2-7, with a possible D match to TRBD1 (5 bases). The CDR3 totals 14 residues. The V gene's germline CDR1 is MNHEY and CDR2 SVGAGI. V lost 2 bases, J lost 2 bases, and 10 bases lay in between. This CDR3 reads CASSYRSGTYEQYF. The CDR3 bases are TGTGCCAGCAGTTACAGGTCAGGGACCTACGAGCAGTACTTC.

The J gene is TRBJ2-1, the V gene TRBV7-9; 9 bases align to TRBD2. V lost 1 base and J lost 7; bases outside the gene matches: 5. Germline CDR1 SEHNR, CDR2 FQNEAQ (reference sequence). This CDR3 is 15 amino acids long. CDR3: CASSLEASGKNEQFF. Written as DNA, the CDR3 is TGTGCCAGCAGCTTAGAGGCTAGCGGGAAAAATGAGCAGTTCTTC.

The V gene is TRBV19, the J gene TRBJ2-7; 9 bases align to TRBD1. With V trimmed by 7 bases and J by 2 bases, 9 bases remained unmatched. The CDR3 spans 15 residues. The germline gives CDR1 LNHDA, CDR2 SQIVND (reference sequence). The CDR3 region has the DNA TGTGCCAGTAATTCTACAGGGGGCTCCACCTACGAGCAGTACTTC. This translates into CASNSTGGSTYEQYF. The full variable domain, with the rest looked up from reference TRBV19 and TRBJ2-7, is DGGITQSPKYLFRKEGQNVTLSCEQNLNHDAMYWYRQDPGQGLRLIYYSQIVNDFQKGDIAEGYSVSREKKESFPLTVTSAQKNPTAFYLCASNSTGGSTYEQYFGPGTRLTVT.

This chain joins TRBV25-1 and TRBJ2-1; TRBD2 matches at 7 bases. V lost 5 bases to trimming and J lost 8 bases; unmatched junction nucleotides: 9. The CDR3 runs 14 residues. Germline values: CDR1 MGHDK, CDR2 SYGVNS. The DNA of the CDR3 is TGTGCCAGCAGTCGGCGGGAGAGGGTCGATGAGCAGTTCTTC. Its protein is CASSRRERVDEQFF.

There are many counts of this clone. The chain has TRBV28 and TRBJ2-1; no clear D. The CDR3 has 15 residues. The ends were cut back, 5 bases at V and 2 bases at J, with 13 bases in the middle. The germline V gene encodes CDR1 MDHEN and CDR2 SYDVKM. CDR3 protein: CASSTQRAPYNEQFF. For the CDR3, the DNA is TGTGCCAGCAGTACGCAAAGGGCCCCCTACAATGAGCAGTTCTTC.

V gene TRBV5-1 combines with J gene TRBJ2-1, with a tentative D call TRBD1 (8 bases). Germline CDR1 is SGHRS and CDR2 is YFSETQ. V lost 0 bases and J lost 4, with 20 bases in between. CDR3 size: 18 residues. DNA of the CDR3: TGCGCCAGCAGCTTGGGGGACAGGCAAGAACTAGCGTACAATGAGCAGTTCTTC. Protein sequence: CASSLGDRQELAYNEQFF.

This sequence joins TRBV7-9 and TRBJ1-6; TRBD1 aligns across 9 bases. This CDR3 comprises 14 residues. J gave up 9 bases and V 7 bases, and 7 bases lay outside the gene matches. The germline gives CDR1 SEHNR, CDR2 FQNEAQ (reference sequence). CDR3 sequence reads: CASTSGTGRSPLHF. The DNA of the CDR3 is TGTGCCAGCACCTCCGGGACAGGGCGTTCACCCCTCCACTTT.

CDR3 protein: CASSSPAGTQVHSNQPQHF. The CDR3 region has the DNA TGTGCCAGCAGCTCCCCAGCCGGGACCCAAGTCCATAGCAATCAGCCCCAGCATTTT. The chain carries TRBV28 and TRBJ1-5, with D possibly TRBD1 on 5 matching bases. Germline values: CDR1 MDHEN, CDR2 SYDVKM. The length of the CDR3 is 19 residues. V lost 6 bases and J 0 bases, leaving 24 bases between the germline ends.

The V gene is TRBV4-2, the J gene TRBJ2-3; D is uncertain. This CDR3 spans 13 amino acids. Germline values: CDR1 LGHNA, CDR2 YNFKEQ. V dropped 0 bases and J dropped 7 bases, with 8 bases sitting between them. The CDR3, as DNA: TGTGCCAGCAGCCAAGATCGACAACATACGCAGTATTTT. Translation: CASSQDRQHTQYF.